This T cell receptor (beta chain) was retrieved from a study of cytomegalovirus exposure and HLA in healthy donors. Both 60 Vbeta primers and 13 Jbeta primers went into the PCR. Only in-frame clones appear in the TCRdb table, and some are missing; sequencing was by immunoSEQ multiplex PCR. The data show over 65,000 clones, with about 77% seen just once and 3.3% held by the top ten. Findings and caveats of the study: Through in vitro validation, three CMV-associated chains were shown to be specific for CMV antigens.

On this clone itself: Its antigen remains unidentified.

With 4 bases removed from V and 0 bases from J, the gap between germline ends came to 10 bases. The CDR3 contains 15 residues. Per germline, CDR1 SGHDN and CDR2 FVKESK. The sample consisted of PBMCs. The chain joins TRBV14 to TRBJ2-1; unclear D gene. The clonotype was recovered from a man between 45 and 60 years old in good health and CMV-seronegative. CDR3 sequence: CASSRQERSYNEQFF. CDR3 in DNA: TGTGCCAGCAGCCGGCAGGAACGCTCCTACAATGAGCAGTTCTTC.